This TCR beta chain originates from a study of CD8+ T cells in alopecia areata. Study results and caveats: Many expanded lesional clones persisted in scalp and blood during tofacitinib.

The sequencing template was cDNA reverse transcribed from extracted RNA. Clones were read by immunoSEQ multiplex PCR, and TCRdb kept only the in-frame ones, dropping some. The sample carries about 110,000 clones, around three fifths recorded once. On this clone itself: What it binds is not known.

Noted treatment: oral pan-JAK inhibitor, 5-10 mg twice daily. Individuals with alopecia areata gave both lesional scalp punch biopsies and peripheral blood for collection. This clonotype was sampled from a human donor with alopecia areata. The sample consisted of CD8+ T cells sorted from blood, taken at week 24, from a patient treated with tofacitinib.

The DNA of the CDR3 is TGCAGCGTCTTTGGACTCCCCCCCACAGATACGCAGTATTTT. This translates into CSVFGLPPTDTQYF. The chain employs TRBV29-1 and TRBJ2-3; D possibly corresponds to TRBD2 (5 bases). Looked up from germline, CDR1 is SQVTM and CDR2 is ANQGSEA. V was trimmed by 6 bases and J by 2 bases, leaving 15 bases between them. The CDR3 consists of 14 residues.